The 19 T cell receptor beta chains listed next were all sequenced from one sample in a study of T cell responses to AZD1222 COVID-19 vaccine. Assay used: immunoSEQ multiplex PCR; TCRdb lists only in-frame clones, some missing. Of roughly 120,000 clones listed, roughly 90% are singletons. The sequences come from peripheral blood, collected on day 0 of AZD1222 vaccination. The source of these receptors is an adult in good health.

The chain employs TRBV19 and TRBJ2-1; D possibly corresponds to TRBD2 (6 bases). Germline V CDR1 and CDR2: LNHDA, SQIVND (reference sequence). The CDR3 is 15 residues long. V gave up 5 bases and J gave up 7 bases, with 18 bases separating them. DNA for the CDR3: TGTGCCAGTAGTCTCGGGCGGGGAGTGTTGAATGAGCAGTTCTTC. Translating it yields CASSLGRGVLNEQFF.

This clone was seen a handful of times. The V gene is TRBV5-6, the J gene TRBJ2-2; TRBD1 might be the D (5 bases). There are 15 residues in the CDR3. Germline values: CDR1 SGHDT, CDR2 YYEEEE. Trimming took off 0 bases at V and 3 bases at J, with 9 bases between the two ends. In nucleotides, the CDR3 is TGTGCCAGCAGCTTGGTTCAGGGTGACACCGGGGAGCTGTTTTTT. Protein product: CASSLVQGDTGELFF.

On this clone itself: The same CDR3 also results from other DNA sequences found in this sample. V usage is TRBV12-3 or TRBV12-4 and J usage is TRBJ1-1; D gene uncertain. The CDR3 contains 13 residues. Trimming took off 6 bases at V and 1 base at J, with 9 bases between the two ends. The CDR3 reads CASSQTQNTEAFF. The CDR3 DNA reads TGTGCCAGCAGCCAAACACAGAACACTGAAGCTTTCTTT.

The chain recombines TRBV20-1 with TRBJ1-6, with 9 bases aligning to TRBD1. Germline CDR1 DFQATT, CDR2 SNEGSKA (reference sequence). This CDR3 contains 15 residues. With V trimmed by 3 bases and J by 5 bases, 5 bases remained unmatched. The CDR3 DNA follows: TGCAGTGCTAGTGACAGGGGGACGGATAATTCACCCCTCCACTTT. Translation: CSASDRGTDNSPLHF.

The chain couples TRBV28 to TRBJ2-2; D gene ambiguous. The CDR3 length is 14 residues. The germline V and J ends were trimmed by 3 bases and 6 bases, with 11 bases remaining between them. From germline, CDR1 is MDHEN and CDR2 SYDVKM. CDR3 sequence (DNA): TGTGCCAGCAGTTTGGGCCCCCGGGCCGGGGAGCTGTTTTTT. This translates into CASSLGPRAGELFF.

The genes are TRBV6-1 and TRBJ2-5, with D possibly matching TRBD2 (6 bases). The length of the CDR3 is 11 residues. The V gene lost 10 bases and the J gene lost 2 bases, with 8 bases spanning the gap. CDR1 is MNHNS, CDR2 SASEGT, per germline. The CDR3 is CATGSQETQYF. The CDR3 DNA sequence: TGTGCCACCGGGAGTCAAGAGACCCAGTACTTC.

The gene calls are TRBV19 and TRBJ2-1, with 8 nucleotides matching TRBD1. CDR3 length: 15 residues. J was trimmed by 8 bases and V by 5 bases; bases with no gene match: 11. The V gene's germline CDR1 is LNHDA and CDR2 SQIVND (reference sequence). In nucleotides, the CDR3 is TGTGCCAGTAGTTCAGGGGGCGACCCATCGGATGAGCAGTTCTTC. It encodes CASSSGGDPSDEQFF.

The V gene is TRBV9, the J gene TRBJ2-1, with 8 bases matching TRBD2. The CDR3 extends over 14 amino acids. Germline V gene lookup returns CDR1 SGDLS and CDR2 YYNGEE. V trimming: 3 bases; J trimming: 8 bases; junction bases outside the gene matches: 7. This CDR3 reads CASSAGTRSYEQFF. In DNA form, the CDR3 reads TGTGCCAGCAGCGCCGGGACTAGGAGCTATGAGCAGTTCTTC.

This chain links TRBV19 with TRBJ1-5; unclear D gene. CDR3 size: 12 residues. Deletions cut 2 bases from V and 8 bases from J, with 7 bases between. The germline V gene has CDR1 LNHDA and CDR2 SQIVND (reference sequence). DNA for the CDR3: TGTGCCAGTAGTATATCTCGGGAGCCCCAGCATTTT. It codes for CASSISREPQHF.

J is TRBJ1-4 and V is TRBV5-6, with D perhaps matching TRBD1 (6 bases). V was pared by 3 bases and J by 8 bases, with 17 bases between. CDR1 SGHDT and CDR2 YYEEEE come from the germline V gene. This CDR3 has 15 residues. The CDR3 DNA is TGTGCCAGCAGCTCCGAGGCAGGGGCGGGGGAAAAACTGTTTTTT. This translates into CASSSEAGAGEKLFF.

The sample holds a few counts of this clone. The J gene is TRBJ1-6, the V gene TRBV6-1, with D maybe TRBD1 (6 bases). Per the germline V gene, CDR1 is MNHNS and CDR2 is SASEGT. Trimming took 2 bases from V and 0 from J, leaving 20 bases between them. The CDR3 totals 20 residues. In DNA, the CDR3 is TGTGCCAGCAGTGAATCGGTTGGGGGCCGAATTAGCTCCTATAATTCACCCCTCCACTTT. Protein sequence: CASSESVGGRISSYNSPLHF.

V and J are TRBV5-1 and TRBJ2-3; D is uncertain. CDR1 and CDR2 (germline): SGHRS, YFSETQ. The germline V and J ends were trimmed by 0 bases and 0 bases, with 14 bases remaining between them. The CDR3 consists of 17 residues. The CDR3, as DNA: TGCGCCAGCAGCTTGGCCGGTGGCAGCCCTAGCACAGATACGCAGTATTTT. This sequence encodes CASSLAGGSPSTDTQYF.

As DNA, the CDR3 is TGTGCCAGCAGCCCACCGGGACCTGGAGGAAACACCATATATTTT. Translation gives CASSPPGPGGNTIYF. V usage is TRBV7-9 and J usage is TRBJ1-3, with a weak D call TRBD1 (5 bases). V gave up 5 bases and J gave up 4 bases, with 15 bases separating them. This CDR3 is 15 amino acids long. The germline V gene encodes CDR1 SEHNR and CDR2 FQNEAQ (reference sequence).

DNA of the CDR3: TGTGCCAGCAGCCGTGGGCTAGCGGACTGGGGTGAGCAGTTCTTC. It translates to CASSRGLADWGEQFF. The chain joins TRBV14 to TRBJ2-1; the match to TRBD2 covers 7 bases. The junction had 12 bases not matched to a gene; V was cut back by 4 bases and J by 9 bases. Germline-derived CDR1 and CDR2 are SGHDN and FVKESK. The CDR3 consists of 15 residues.

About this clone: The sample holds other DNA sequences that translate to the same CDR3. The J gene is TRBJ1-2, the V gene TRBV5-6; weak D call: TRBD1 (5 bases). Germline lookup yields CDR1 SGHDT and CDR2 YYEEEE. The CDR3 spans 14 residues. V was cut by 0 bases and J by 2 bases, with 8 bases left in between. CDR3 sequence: CASSLVQGNYGYTF. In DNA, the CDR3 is TGTGCCAGCAGCTTGGTTCAGGGCAACTATGGCTACACCTTC.

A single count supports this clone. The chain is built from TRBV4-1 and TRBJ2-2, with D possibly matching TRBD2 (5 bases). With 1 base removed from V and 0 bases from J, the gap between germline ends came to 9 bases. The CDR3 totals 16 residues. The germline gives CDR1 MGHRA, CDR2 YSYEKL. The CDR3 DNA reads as TGCGCCAGCAGCCAAGGTCCGGGAACGAACACCGGGGAGCTGTTTTTT. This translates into CASSQGPGTNTGELFF.

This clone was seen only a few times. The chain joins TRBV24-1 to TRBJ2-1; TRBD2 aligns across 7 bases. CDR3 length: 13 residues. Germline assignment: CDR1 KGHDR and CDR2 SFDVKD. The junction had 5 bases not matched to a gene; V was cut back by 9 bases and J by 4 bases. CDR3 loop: CATSPGGYNEQFF. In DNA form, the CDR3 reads TGTGCCACCTCCCCGGGGGGTTACAATGAGCAGTTCTTC.

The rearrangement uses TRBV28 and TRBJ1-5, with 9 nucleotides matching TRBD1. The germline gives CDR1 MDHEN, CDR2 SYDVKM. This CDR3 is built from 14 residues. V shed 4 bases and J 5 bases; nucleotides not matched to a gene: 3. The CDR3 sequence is CASSSGQGYQPQHF. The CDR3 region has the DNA TGTGCCAGCAGTTCGGGACAGGGTTATCAGCCCCAGCATTTT.

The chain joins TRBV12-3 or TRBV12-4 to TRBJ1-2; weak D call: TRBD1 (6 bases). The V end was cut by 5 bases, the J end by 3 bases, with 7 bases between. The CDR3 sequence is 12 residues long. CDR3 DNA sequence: TGTGCCAGCAGTACAGGGTACTATGGCTACACCTTC. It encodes CASSTGYYGYTF.